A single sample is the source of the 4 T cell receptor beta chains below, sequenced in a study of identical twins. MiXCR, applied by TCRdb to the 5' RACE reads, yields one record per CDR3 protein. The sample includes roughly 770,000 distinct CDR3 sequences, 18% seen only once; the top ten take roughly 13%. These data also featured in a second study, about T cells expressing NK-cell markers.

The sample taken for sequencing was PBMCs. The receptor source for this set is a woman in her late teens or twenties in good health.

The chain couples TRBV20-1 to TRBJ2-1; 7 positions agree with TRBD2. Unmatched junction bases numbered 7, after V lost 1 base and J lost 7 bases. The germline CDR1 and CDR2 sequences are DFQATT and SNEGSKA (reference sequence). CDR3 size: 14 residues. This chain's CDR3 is CSARAGGFGNEQFF. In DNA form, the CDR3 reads TGCAGTGCTAGAGCCGGGGGGTTTGGAAATGAGCAGTTCTTC.

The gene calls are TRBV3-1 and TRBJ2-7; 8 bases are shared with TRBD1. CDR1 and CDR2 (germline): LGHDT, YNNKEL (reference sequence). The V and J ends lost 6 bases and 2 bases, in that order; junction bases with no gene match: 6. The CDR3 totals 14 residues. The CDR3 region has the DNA TGTGCCAGCAGTTGGACAGGGCACCCCTACGAGCAGTACTTC. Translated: CASSWTGHPYEQYF.

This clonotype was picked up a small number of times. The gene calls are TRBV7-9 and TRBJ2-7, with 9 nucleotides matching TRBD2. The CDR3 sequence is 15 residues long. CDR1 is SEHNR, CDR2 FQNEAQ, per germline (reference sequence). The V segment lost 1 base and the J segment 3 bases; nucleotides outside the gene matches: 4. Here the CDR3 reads CASSLVTSGDYEQYF. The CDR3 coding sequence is TGTGCCAGCAGCTTAGTGACTAGCGGTGACTACGAGCAGTACTTC.

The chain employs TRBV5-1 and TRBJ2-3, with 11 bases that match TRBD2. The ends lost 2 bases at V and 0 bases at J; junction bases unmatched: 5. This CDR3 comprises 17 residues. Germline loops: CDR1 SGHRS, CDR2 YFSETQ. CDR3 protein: CASSFTASGGSTDTQYF. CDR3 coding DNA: TGCGCCAGCAGCTTTACCGCTAGCGGGGGGAGCACAGATACGCAGTATTTT.